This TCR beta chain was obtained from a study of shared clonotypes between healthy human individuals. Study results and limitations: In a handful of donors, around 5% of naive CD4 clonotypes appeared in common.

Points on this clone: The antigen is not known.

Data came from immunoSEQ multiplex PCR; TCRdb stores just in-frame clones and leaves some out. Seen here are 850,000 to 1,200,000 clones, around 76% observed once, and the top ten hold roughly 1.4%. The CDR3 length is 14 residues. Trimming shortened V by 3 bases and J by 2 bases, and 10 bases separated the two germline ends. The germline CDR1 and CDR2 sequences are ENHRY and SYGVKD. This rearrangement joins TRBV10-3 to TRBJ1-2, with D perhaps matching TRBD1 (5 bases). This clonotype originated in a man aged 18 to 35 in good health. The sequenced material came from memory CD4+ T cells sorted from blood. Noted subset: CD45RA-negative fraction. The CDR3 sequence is CAISDNRDNYGYTF. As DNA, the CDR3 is TGTGCCATCAGTGATAACCGGGACAACTATGGCTACACCTTC.